The entry below gives a single T cell receptor beta chain sequence along with its context. Antigen: not known. The time point is: pretreatment peripheral blood. Each PCR reaction had synthetic TCR analog templates spiked into it. The data were produced by immunoSEQ multiplex PCR, yet TCRdb's version contains in-frame clones alone and is incomplete. The table shows under 70,000 clones, with more than 80% occurring only once. The sample is drawn from a study of PD-L1 blockade in urothelial cancer. Study summary: Blood analysis occurred 3 weeks (second dose) and 6 weeks after treatment start. Study conclusions and caveats: In blood at 3 weeks, tumor-associated clones expanded more among patients with durable benefit.

The V gene end was trimmed by 3 bases and the J gene end by 12 bases; junction bases not matched to a gene: 16. The length of the CDR3 is 16 residues. Germline V CDR1 and CDR2: SGDLS, YYNGEE. The chain couples TRBV9 to TRBJ2-1, with 9 bases lining up with TRBD2. The material was PBMCs, obtained around atezolizumab (anti-PD-L1) treatment. The TCR originated in a man aged 70 or older with urothelial cancer. CDR3 bases: TGTGCCAGCAGCGAAGGGGAGGGACTAGCTTCCCCATGGCAGTTCTTC. This translates into CASSEGEGLASPWQFF. The full variable domain, completed using reference TRBV9 and TRBJ2-1, is DSGVTQTPKHLITATGQRVTLRCSPRSGDLSVYWYQQSLDQGLQFLIQYYNGEERAKGNILERFSAQQFPDLHSELNLSSLELGDSALYFCASSEGEGLASPWQFFGPGTRLTVL.